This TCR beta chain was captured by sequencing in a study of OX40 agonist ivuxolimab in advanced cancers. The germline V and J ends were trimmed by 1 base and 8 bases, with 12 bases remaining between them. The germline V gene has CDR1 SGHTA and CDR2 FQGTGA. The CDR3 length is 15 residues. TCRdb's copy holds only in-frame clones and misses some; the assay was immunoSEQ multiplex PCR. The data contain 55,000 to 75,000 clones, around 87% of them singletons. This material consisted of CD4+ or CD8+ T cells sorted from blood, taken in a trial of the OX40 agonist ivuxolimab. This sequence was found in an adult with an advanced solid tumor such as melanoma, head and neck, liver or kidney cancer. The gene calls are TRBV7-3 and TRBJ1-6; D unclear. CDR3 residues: CASSLMSGNDSPLHF. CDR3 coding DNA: TGTGCCAGCAGCTTAATGAGCGGGAACGATTCACCCCTCCACTTT.